This T cell receptor beta chain was sequenced during a study of radiotherapy plus CTLA-4 blockade in lung cancer. Study summary: Patients showed objective responses in over 15% of cases, and disease control was achieved by under 40%. General study results and limits: In blood, early T cell clone dynamics reportedly predicted response best, together with interferon-beta. Peripheral blood showed expansion of tumor-derived TCR clones after radiotherapy and ipilimumab.

The germline V and J ends were trimmed by 5 bases and 4 bases, with 9 bases remaining between them. Germline V CDR1 and CDR2: MNHEY, SVGAGI. The CDR3 is 13 amino acids. Libraries were prepared by immunoSEQ multiplex PCR; TCRdb keeps only in-frame clonotypes and omits some of them. The profile shows 60,000 to 70,000 clones, 79% of them singletons. Of note for this clone: The antigen is not known.

Those patients who had chemo-refractory metastatic non-small-cell lung cancer were given focal radiation along with CTLA-4 blockade through ipilimumab. The V call is TRBV6-5, the J call TRBJ2-1; D is perhaps TRBD1 or TRBD2 (5 bases each). The sample was peripheral blood, taken from a patient treated with radiotherapy plus ipilimumab. The TCR originated in a human donor with non-small cell lung cancer who had a complete response to radiotherapy plus ipilimumab. CDR3 DNA: TGTGCCAGCAGTAACAGGAGGTACAATGAGCAGTTCTTC. Encoded protein: CASSNRRYNEQFF.